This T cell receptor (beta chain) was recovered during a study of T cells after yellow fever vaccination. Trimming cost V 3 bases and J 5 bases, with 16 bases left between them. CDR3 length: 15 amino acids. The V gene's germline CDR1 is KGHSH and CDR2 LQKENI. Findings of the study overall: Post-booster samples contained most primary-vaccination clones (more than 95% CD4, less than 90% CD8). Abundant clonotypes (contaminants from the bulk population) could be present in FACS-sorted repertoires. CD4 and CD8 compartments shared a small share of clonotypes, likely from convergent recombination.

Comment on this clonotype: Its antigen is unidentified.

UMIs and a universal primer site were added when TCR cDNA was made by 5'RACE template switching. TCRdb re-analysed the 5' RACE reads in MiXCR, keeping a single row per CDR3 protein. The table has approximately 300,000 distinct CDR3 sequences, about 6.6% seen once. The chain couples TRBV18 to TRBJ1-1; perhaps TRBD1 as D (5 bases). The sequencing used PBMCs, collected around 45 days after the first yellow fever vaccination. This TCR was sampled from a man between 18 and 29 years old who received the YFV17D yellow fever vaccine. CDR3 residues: CASSPGWGGETEAFF. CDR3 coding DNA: TGTGCCAGCTCACCTGGGTGGGGCGGGGAAACTGAAGCTTTCTTT.